The 25 T cell receptor beta chains below come from one sample, sequenced in a study of sequential checkpoint blockade in melanoma. Treatment: randomized to nivolumab then ipilimumab (arm A) or the reverse (arm B). Profiled with immunoSEQ multiplex PCR; TCRdb holds only in-frame clones, not every one. The data show fewer than 9,500 clones, about 25% seen once. The source material was tumor tissue (inferred from file names), sampled from a patient given nivolumab and ipilimumab in sequence. The origin of the receptors is a human donor with melanoma.

This clone was seen a handful of times. This sequence joins TRBV7-1 and TRBJ1-5; 7 nucleotides line up with TRBD1. TRBV7-1 is given ORF status, its function remaining uncertain. J lost 7 bases, V lost 5 bases, and 5 bases had no gene match. The CDR3 runs 13 residues. CDR3: CASSATGIQPQHF. As DNA, the CDR3 is TGTGCCAGCAGCGCGACAGGGATCCAGCCCCAGCATTTT.

This clone was found a few times. The rearrangement uses TRBV19 and TRBJ1-1; 7 nucleotides align to TRBD1. Looked up from germline, CDR1 is LNHDA and CDR2 is SQIVND (reference sequence). The CDR3 is 14 amino acids. V was pared by 7 bases and J by 1 base, with 6 bases of the junction left unmatched. For the CDR3, the DNA is TGTGCCAGTACCTTGGGACAGTCGAACACTGAAGCTTTCTTT. This encodes CASTLGQSNTEAFF. The full variable domain, completed using reference TRBV19 and TRBJ1-1, is DGGITQSPKYLFRKEGQNVTLSCEQNLNHDAMYWYRQDPGQGLRLIYYSQIVNDFQKGDIAEGYSVSREKKESFPLTVTSAQKNPTAFYLCASTLGQSNTEAFFGQGTRLTVV.

This clone was found a few times. The chain has TRBV6-8 and TRBJ2-7; 9 bases fit TRBD2. Germline V gene lookup returns CDR1 MNHGY and CDR2 SAAAGT. The CDR3 contains 14 residues. Losses at the gene ends were 6 bases for V and 2 bases for J; bases not matched to a gene: 5. This chain's CDR3 is CASSGTSLPYEQYV. CDR3 nucleotide sequence: TGTGCCAGCAGCGGGACTAGCCTTCCCTACGAGCAGTACGTC.

This chain joins TRBV18 and TRBJ2-5; D is unclear. Germline V lookup: CDR1 KGHSH, CDR2 LQKENI. CDR3 size: 15 residues. Trimming stripped 5 bases from V and 5 bases from J, with 18 bases between. The CDR3 sequence: CASSVDWSLLETQYF. The CDR3 region has the DNA TGTGCCAGCTCAGTTGACTGGTCCCTCCTGGAGACCCAGTACTTC.

This clone has a count of ten or more. The chain has TRBV11-3 and TRBJ2-2, with a weak D call TRBD1 (6 bases). CDR3 length equals 16 residues. The V gene lost 1 base and the J gene lost 5 bases, with 14 bases spanning the gap. Germline assignment: CDR1 SGHNT and CDR2 YENEEA. The CDR3 region has the DNA TGTGCCAGCAGCTTAGTTGGACAGCGAACAACCGGGGAGCTGTTTTTT. Encoded protein: CASSLVGQRTTGELFF.

The rearrangement links TRBV28 to TRBJ2-1, with 10 positions matching TRBD2. The CDR3 totals 15 residues. J was trimmed by 7 bases and V by 5 bases; bases with no gene match: 8. Per the germline V gene, CDR1 is MDHEN and CDR2 is SYDVKM. CDR3 DNA: TGTGCCAGCAGTCTTCTAGCGGGAGTATCGAATGAGCAGTTCTTC. Its translation is CASSLLAGVSNEQFF. The full variable domain, its missing parts supplied by reference TRBV28 and TRBJ2-1, is DVKVTQSSRYLVKRTGEKVFLECVQDMDHENMFWYRQDPGLGLRLIYFSYDVKMKEKGDIPEGYSVSREKKERFSLILESASTNQTSMYLCASSLLAGVSNEQFFGPGTRLTVL.

There are a few counts of this clone. The chain is built from TRBV5-1 and TRBJ2-5, with 9 bases lining up with TRBD2. V gave up 7 bases and J gave up 1 base; unmatched junction bases: 5. CDR3 size: 14 residues. Germline CDR1 and CDR2: SGHRS and YFSETQ. CDR3 protein: CASGSGRTQETQYF. The CDR3 coding sequence is TGCGCCAGCGGTAGCGGGAGAACCCAAGAGACCCAGTACTTC.

This clone was seen ten or more times. CDR3 bases: TGTGCCAGCAGCTTGGCCACAGGGATATTAGAAGCCAAAAACATTCAGTACTTC. Translated: CASSLATGILEAKNIQYF. The V call is TRBV11-3, the J call TRBJ2-4; a possible D gene is TRBD1 (6 bases). V gave up 3 bases and J gave up 0 bases, with 18 bases separating them. This CDR3 is 18 amino acids long. CDR1 and CDR2 from the germline V gene are SGHNT and YENEEA.

The rearrangement uses TRBV6-8 and TRBJ2-3, with D tentatively TRBD1 (5 bases). CDR1 and CDR2 (germline): MNHGY, SAAAGT. V lost 0 bases and J lost 3, with 10 bases in between. This CDR3 has 15 amino acids. CDR3 DNA sequence: TGTGCCAGCAGTTACTCGGCAGGGATGACAGATACGCAGTATTTT. Translated, it gives CASSYSAGMTDTQYF.

This clone appeared a few times. This chain uses TRBV5-1 with TRBJ1-2, with unresolved D. V was trimmed by 3 bases and J by 4 bases, leaving 13 bases between them. This CDR3 spans 14 amino acids. In germline, CDR1 is SGHRS, CDR2 YFSETQ. CDR3 coding DNA: TGCGCCAGCAGCTGGGGAACGGATTTCTATGGCTACACCTTC. Its translation: CASSWGTDFYGYTF.

In DNA, the CDR3 is TGTGCCAGCAGCCCTGAGGGACACACAGATACGCAGTATTTT. Translating gives CASSPEGHTDTQYF. The gene calls are TRBV28 and TRBJ2-3; D may be TRBD1 (6 bases). This CDR3 comprises 14 residues. Germline-derived CDR1 and CDR2 are MDHEN and SYDVKM. Deletions cut 6 bases from V and 2 bases from J, with 12 bases between. Looking up the rest from reference TRBV28 and TRBJ2-3 gives the full variable domain: DVKVTQSSRYLVKRTGEKVFLECVQDMDHENMFWYRQDPGLGLRLIYFSYDVKMKEKGDIPEGYSVSREKKERFSLILESASTNQTSMYLCASSPEGHTDTQYFGPGTRLTVL.

V gene TRBV6-8 combines with J gene TRBJ1-2, with 8 nucleotides matching TRBD1. The junction had 5 bases not matched to a gene; V was cut back by 5 bases and J by 3 bases. This CDR3 is built from 14 residues. Per the germline V gene, CDR1 is MNHGY and CDR2 is SAAAGT. The CDR3 coding sequence is TGTGCCAGCAGTCCCTGGACAGGGCACTATGGCTACACCTTC. It codes for CASSPWTGHYGYTF.

The rearrangement joins TRBV9 to TRBJ1-5; D gene ambiguous. Trimming cost V 0 bases and J 5 bases, with 6 bases left between them. Germline values: CDR1 SGDLS, CDR2 YYNGEE. The CDR3 runs to 13 residues. This chain's CDR3 is CASSVASDQPQHF. The CDR3 DNA reads as TGTGCCAGCAGCGTAGCTTCGGATCAGCCCCAGCATTTT.

This chain links TRBV27 with TRBJ2-1; perhaps TRBD2 as D (5 bases). The CDR3 loop spans 15 amino acids. Looked up from germline, CDR1 is MNHEY and CDR2 is SMNVEV (reference sequence). Trimming removed 5 bases from V and 5 bases from J, with 16 bases in between. The CDR3 loop is CASSPQTARDNEQFF. The CDR3 region has the DNA TGTGCCAGCAGTCCTCAGACCGCGCGGGACAATGAGCAGTTCTTC.

By frequency in the sample, this clone is medium-sized. This chain links TRBV15 with TRBJ1-5, with D unresolved. Germline V CDR1 and CDR2: LNHNV, YYDKDF (reference sequence). The germline V and J ends were trimmed by 3 bases and 9 bases, with 18 bases remaining between them. This CDR3 spans 15 amino acids. The DNA of the CDR3 is TGTGCCACCAGCAGGATTGGTACCGCGGTATGGCCCCAGCATTTT. Translated, it gives CATSRIGTAVWPQHF.

This clone has ten or more counts. This chain connects TRBV5-1 to TRBJ2-5, with 16 bases that match TRBD2. Unmatched junction bases numbered 8, after V lost 4 bases and J lost 5 bases. CDR3 length equals 17 residues. The germline CDR1 and CDR2 sequences are SGHRS and YFSETQ. Here the CDR3 reads CASSRGTSGRAPETQYF. The CDR3 DNA sequence: TGCGCCAGCAGCCGTGGGACTAGCGGGAGGGCCCCCGAGACCCAGTACTTC.

This clone appeared a few times. The chain employs TRBV11-3 and TRBJ2-5; TRBD2 aligns across 11 bases. The CDR3 covers 15 residues. J gave up 3 bases and V 3 bases, and 3 bases lay outside the gene matches. CDR1 is SGHNT and CDR2 is YENEEA in the germline V gene. CDR3 loop: CASSFTLAGEETQYF. The CDR3 nucleotides are TGTGCCAGCAGCTTCACACTAGCGGGAGAAGAGACCCAGTACTTC. Supplemented by reference TRBV11-3 and TRBJ2-5, the full variable domain reads EAGVVQSPRYKIIEKKQPVAFWCNPISGHNTLYWYLQNLGQGPELLIRYENEEAVDDSQLPKDRFSAERLKGVDSTLKIQPAELGDSAVYLCASSFTLAGEETQYFGPGTRLLVL.

The rearrangement uses TRBV9 and TRBJ1-1; no clear D gene. Germline V gene sequence: CDR1 SGDLS, CDR2 YYNGEE. The CDR3 extends over 14 amino acids. With 3 bases removed from V and 1 base from J, the gap between germline ends came to 10 bases. The DNA of the CDR3 is TGTGCCAGCAGCGCTACTATGGGGAACACTGAAGCTTTCTTT. This translates into CASSATMGNTEAFF. The full variable domain, completed using reference TRBV9 and TRBJ1-1, is DSGVTQTPKHLITATGQRVTLRCSPRSGDLSVYWYQQSLDQGLQFLIQYYNGEERAKGNILERFSAQQFPDLHSELNLSSLELGDSALYFCASSATMGNTEAFFGQGTRLTVV.

This sequence joins TRBV4-1 and TRBJ1-1, with 9 bases identical to TRBD1. The germline gives CDR1 MGHRA, CDR2 YSYEKL. The CDR3 is 20 amino acids. V was clipped by 4 bases and J by 6 bases; unmatched bases: 24. CDR3 coding DNA: TGCGCCAGCAGCCCTCGTCAAGTGGCGGAGGGGACAGGGATACTCGCTGAAGCTTTCTTT. Protein sequence: CASSPRQVAEGTGILAEAFF.

The chain recombines TRBV19 with TRBJ1-1; 10 nucleotides match TRBD1. CDR3 length: 16 residues. Trimming at V came to 3 bases and at J to 5 bases, leaving 9 bases not matched to a gene. The germline V gene has CDR1 LNHDA and CDR2 SQIVND (reference sequence). The DNA for the CDR3 is TGTGCCAGTAGTATTCGTGCGGGACAGGGGTATACTGAAGCTTTCTTT. It translates to CASSIRAGQGYTEAFF.

The rearrangement links TRBV11-3 to TRBJ2-2, with a weak D call TRBD2 (6 bases). V gave up 5 bases and J gave up 0 bases, with 19 bases separating them. The length of the CDR3 is 18 residues. Germline-derived CDR1 and CDR2 are SGHNT and YENEEA. CDR3 sequence reads: CASSLGVTGGPNTGELFF. The DNA of the CDR3 is TGTGCCAGCAGCCTTGGGGTAACCGGGGGTCCGAACACCGGGGAGCTGTTTTTT.

The rearrangement joins TRBV11-3 to TRBJ2-4, with a possible D match to TRBD2 (7 bases). CDR1 and CDR2 from the germline V gene are SGHNT and YENEEA. Trimming pared 5 bases from V and 0 bases from J, leaving 17 bases between. There are 17 residues in the CDR3. The chain's CDR3 is CASSPRRGGVAKNIQYF. CDR3 nucleotide sequence: TGTGCCAGCAGCCCAAGGAGGGGGGGTGTAGCCAAAAACATTCAGTACTTC. Full variable domain (outside the CDR3, taken from reference TRBV11-3 and TRBJ2-4): EAGVVQSPRYKIIEKKQPVAFWCNPISGHNTLYWYLQNLGQGPELLIRYENEEAVDDSQLPKDRFSAERLKGVDSTLKIQPAELGDSAVYLCASSPRRGGVAKNIQYFGAGTRLSVL.

The sample holds many counts of this clone. The chain carries TRBV11-3 and TRBJ2-5, with D possibly matching TRBD1 (6 bases). The V gene lost 4 bases and the J gene lost 2 bases, with 11 bases spanning the gap. CDR1 is SGHNT, CDR2 YENEEA, per germline. CDR3 length: 14 residues. CDR3 residues: CASSWGQLQETQYF. CDR3 DNA sequence: TGTGCCAGCAGCTGGGGGCAGTTACAAGAGACCCAGTACTTC.

By sample share, this clone is medium-sized (0.01 to 0.1%). The chain carries TRBV6-8 and TRBJ1-2, with TRBD1 as a possible D gene (6 bases). From germline, CDR1 is MNHGY and CDR2 SAAAGT. The CDR3 runs 13 residues. The ends were cut back, 7 bases at V and 5 bases at J, with 14 bases in the middle. The CDR3 reads CASTGTRSYGYTF. The CDR3 DNA is TGTGCCAGCACCGGGACAAGGTCGTATGGCTACACCTTC.

The DNA for the CDR3 is TGTGCCAGCAGTATCACAGGTAACACTGAAGCTTTCTTT. This gives the protein CASSITGNTEAFF. The chain joins TRBV25-1 to TRBJ1-1; D might be TRBD1 (5 bases). With 5 bases removed from V and 2 bases from J, the gap between germline ends came to 9 bases. CDR1 is MGHDK and CDR2 is SYGVNS in the germline V gene. The CDR3 sequence is 13 residues long.